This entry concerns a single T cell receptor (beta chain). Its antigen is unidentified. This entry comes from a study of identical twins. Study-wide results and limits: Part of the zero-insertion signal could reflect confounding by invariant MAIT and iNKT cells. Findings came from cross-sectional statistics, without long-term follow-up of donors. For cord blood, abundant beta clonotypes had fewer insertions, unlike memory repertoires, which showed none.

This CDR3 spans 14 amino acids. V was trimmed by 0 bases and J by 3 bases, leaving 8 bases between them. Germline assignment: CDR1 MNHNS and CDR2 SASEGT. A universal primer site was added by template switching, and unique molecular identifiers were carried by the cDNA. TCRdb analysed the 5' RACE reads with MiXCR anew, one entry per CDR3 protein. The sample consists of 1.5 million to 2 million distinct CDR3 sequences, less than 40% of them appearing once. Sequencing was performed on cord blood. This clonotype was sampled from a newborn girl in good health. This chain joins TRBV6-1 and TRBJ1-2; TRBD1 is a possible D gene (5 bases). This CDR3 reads CASSEAGPYYGYTF. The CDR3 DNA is TGTGCCAGCAGTGAAGCGGGGCCTTACTATGGCTACACCTTC.